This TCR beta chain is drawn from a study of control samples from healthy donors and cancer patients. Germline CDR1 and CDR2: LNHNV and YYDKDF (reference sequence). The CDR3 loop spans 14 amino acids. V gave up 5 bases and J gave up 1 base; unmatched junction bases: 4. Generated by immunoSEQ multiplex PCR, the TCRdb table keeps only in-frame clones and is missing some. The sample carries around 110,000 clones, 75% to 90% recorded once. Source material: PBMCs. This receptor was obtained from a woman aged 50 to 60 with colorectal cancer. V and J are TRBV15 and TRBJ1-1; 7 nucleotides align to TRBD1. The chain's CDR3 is CATSVGQRNTEAFF. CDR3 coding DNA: TGTGCCACCAGCGTGGGACAGAGGAACACTGAAGCTTTCTTT.